Following are 26 T cell receptor beta chains from one sample sequenced in a study of shared clonotypes between healthy human individuals. Here immunoSEQ multiplex PCR was the method, and the copy in TCRdb shows in-frame clones only, minus some. The sample has some 1 million clones, about 75% seen once. Sequencing was carried out using memory CD4+ T cells sorted from blood. Subset reported: CD45RA-negative fraction. Receptors were obtained from a man aged 18 to 29 in good health.

This rearrangement joins TRBV2 to TRBJ1-1; a weak D match, TRBD1 (5 bases). From germline, CDR1 is SNHLY and CDR2 FYNNEI. There are 13 residues in the CDR3. V gave up 10 bases and J gave up 1 base, with 13 bases separating them. The CDR3 reads CATRASWNTEAFF. The CDR3, as DNA: TGTGCCACCAGGGCGTCTTGGAACACTGAAGCTTTCTTT. The whole variable domain, filled in from reference TRBV2 and TRBJ1-1, reads EPEVTQTPSHQVTQMGQEVILRCVPISNHLYFYWYRQILGQKVEFLVSFYNNEISEKSEIFDDQFSVERPDGSNFTLKIRSTKLEDSAMYFCATRASWNTEAFFGQGTRLTVV.

This clone appeared once. The J gene is TRBJ1-2, the V gene TRBV19; D is uncertain. CDR1 and CDR2 (germline): LNHDA, SQIVND (reference sequence). This CDR3 comprises 16 residues. Deletions cut 4 bases from V and 2 bases from J, with 17 bases between. Here the CDR3 reads CASSSADQASNYGYTF. The CDR3, as DNA: TGTGCCAGTAGTAGCGCCGATCAAGCTTCGAACTATGGCTACACCTTC.

DNA for the CDR3: TGTGCCAGCAGTCTTACCATGAAGGGGAACACCTTC. Residues: CASSLTMKGNTF. The V gene is TRBV6-1, the J gene TRBJ1-2, with D possibly being TRBD1 (5 bases). This CDR3 is built from 12 residues. Germline V gene sequence: CDR1 MNHNS, CDR2 SASEGT. Trimming removed 5 bases from V and 12 bases from J, with 16 bases in between.

V is TRBV19 and J is TRBJ1-2; D remains ambiguous. The CDR3 is 13 residues long. Per germline, CDR1 LNHDA and CDR2 SQIVND (reference sequence). Trimming took 3 bases from V and 2 from J, leaving 7 bases between them. CDR3 loop: CASSMAANYGYTF. The DNA of the CDR3 is TGTGCCAGTAGTATGGCAGCAAACTATGGCTACACCTTC.

This chain links TRBV28 with TRBJ2-3, with TRBD1 matching over 7 bases. CDR3 length: 14 amino acids. V lost 7 bases, J lost 4 bases, and 8 bases stayed unmatched. From germline, CDR1 is MDHEN and CDR2 SYDVKM. This chain's CDR3 is CASTVGGAADTQYF. In DNA, the CDR3 is TGTGCCAGCACTGTAGGGGGCGCCGCAGATACGCAGTATTTT.

The chain is built from TRBV19 and TRBJ2-1, with 11 bases aligning to TRBD2. Germline CDR1 reads LNHDA; CDR2 reads SQIVND (reference sequence). This CDR3 contains 16 residues. Trimming cost V 4 bases and J 9 bases; bases outside gene matches: 11. CDR3 nucleotide sequence: TGTGCCAGTAGTAGGTTAGCGGGAGGGCCGGTAGTTGAGCAGTTCTTC. Protein sequence: CASSRLAGGPVVEQFF.

In this sample, this clone turned up once. The gene calls are TRBV7-2 and TRBJ2-4; no reliable D call. V was shortened by 3 bases and J by 4 bases, with 13 bases between the two germline ends. This CDR3 is 15 amino acids long. From germline, CDR1 is SGHTA and CDR2 FQGNSA. CDR3 region: CASSFGYSVKNIQYF. The CDR3 bases are TGTGCCAGCAGCTTCGGCTACTCTGTAAAAAACATTCAGTACTTC. Drawing the rest from reference TRBV7-2 and TRBJ2-4, the complete variable domain is GAGVSQSPSNKVTEKGKDVELRCDPISGHTALYWYRQSLGQGLEFLIYFQGNSAPDKSGLPSDRFSAERTGGSVSTLTIQRTQQEDSAVYLCASSFGYSVKNIQYFGAGTRLSVL.

The rearrangement uses TRBV11-2 and TRBJ1-1, with 10 bases matching TRBD1. Per the germline V gene, CDR1 is SGHAT and CDR2 is FQNNGV. The ends lost 4 bases at V and 9 bases at J; junction bases unmatched: 5. This CDR3 comprises 13 residues. CDR3 protein: CASSYGQGGKAFF. CDR3 nucleotide sequence: TGTGCCAGCAGCTACGGACAGGGGGGTAAAGCTTTCTTT. Full variable domain (rest looked up from reference TRBV11-2 and TRBJ1-1): EAGVAQSPRYKIIEKRQSVAFWCNPISGHATLYWYQQILGQGPKLLIQFQNNGVVDDSQLPKDRFSAERLKGVDSTLKIQPAKLEDSAVYLCASSYGQGGKAFFGQGTRLTVV.

The genes are TRBV4-2 and TRBJ2-2; D remains unclear. V was pared by 5 bases and J by 6 bases, with 10 bases between. This CDR3 is built from 13 residues. From germline, CDR1 is LGHNA and CDR2 YNFKEQ. As DNA, the CDR3 is TGTGCCAGCAGCAGCTTGGGTGCCGGGGAGCTGTTTTTT. Encoded protein: CASSSLGAGELFF.

For this clone: A read error is possible here, since a much larger clone lies one base away. This chain uses TRBV4-1 with TRBJ1-2; D is perhaps TRBD1 (5 bases). V was shortened by 1 base and J by 3 bases, with 15 bases between the two germline ends. The germline V gene encodes CDR1 MGHRA and CDR2 YSYEKL. This CDR3 contains 16 residues. Written as DNA, the CDR3 is TGCGCCAGCAGCCAAGGGCACGGGACTTCCCACTATGGCTACACCTTC. It codes for CASSQGHGTSHYGYTF.

With respect to this clone: This sample also contains other DNA sequences that code for the same CDR3. In DNA, the CDR3 is TGCAGCGTTGGTCAGGGAGGCAATCAGCCCCAGCATTTT. Translating gives CSVGQGGNQPQHF. This chain uses TRBV29-1 with TRBJ1-5, with D perhaps TRBD1 (5 bases). The CDR3 loop spans 13 amino acids. CDR1 is SQVTM and CDR2 is ANQGSEA in the germline V gene. With 4 bases removed from V and 2 bases from J, the gap between germline ends came to 9 bases.

The rearrangement links TRBV5-4 to TRBJ2-7, with TRBD1 identical over 10 bases. Germline assignment: CDR1 SGHNT and CDR2 YYREEE (reference sequence). The CDR3 spans 15 residues. With V trimmed by 0 bases and J by 3 bases, 3 bases remained unmatched. The CDR3 coding sequence is TGTGCCAGCAGCTTGGCCGGACAGGGGGTCTACGAGCAGTACTTC. It translates to CASSLAGQGVYEQYF.

V gene TRBV7-2 combines with J gene TRBJ2-5, with a weak D call TRBD2 (5 bases). This CDR3 spans 16 amino acids. V gave up 5 bases and J gave up 2 bases, with 18 bases separating them. The germline CDR1 and CDR2 sequences are SGHTA and FQGNSA. The CDR3 region has the DNA TGTGCCAGCAGCCTCCCGATCACTAGGAGGCAAGAGACCCAGTACTTC. Protein: CASSLPITRRQETQYF.

V gene TRBV5-1 combines with J gene TRBJ2-1; D may be TRBD2 (6 bases). CDR3 length equals 14 residues. V was shortened by 3 bases and J by 1 base, with 8 bases between the two germline ends. CDR1 and CDR2 from the germline V gene are SGHRS and YFSETQ. CDR3 DNA: TGCGCCAGCAGCTATGGGGGGTCCTACAATGAGCAGTTCTTC. It yields the protein CASSYGGSYNEQFF.

The chain employs TRBV5-4 and TRBJ2-2, with TRBD2 as a possible D gene (6 bases). The ends were cut back, 4 bases at V and 4 bases at J, with 17 bases in the middle. This CDR3 is 16 amino acids long. CDR1 and CDR2 (germline): SGHNT, YYREEE (reference sequence). The CDR3 nucleotides are TGTGCCAGCAGCCCATACTCCGGGACTCCCACCGGGGAGCTGTTTTTT. It encodes CASSPYSGTPTGELFF.

The rearrangement uses TRBV7-9 and TRBJ2-2; TRBD2 matches at 7 bases. The CDR3 runs 15 residues. The germline CDR1 and CDR2 sequences are SEHNR and FQNEAQ (reference sequence). With V trimmed by 7 bases and J by 5 bases, 10 bases remained unmatched. The chain's CDR3 is CASTPRTSVTGELFF. The CDR3 nucleotides are TGTGCCAGCACCCCTCGAACTAGCGTGACCGGGGAGCTGTTTTTT. The full variable domain, in which reference TRBV7-9 and TRBJ2-2 provide the parts outside the CDR3, is DTGVSQNPRHKITKRGQNVTFRCDPISEHNRLYWYRQTLGQGPEFLTYFQNEAQLEKSRLLSDRFSAERPKGSFSTLEIQRTEQGDSAMYLCASTPRTSVTGELFFGEGSRLTVL.

V and J are TRBV6-1 and TRBJ2-4; no clear D gene. CDR1 and CDR2 from the germline V gene are MNHNS and SASEGT. The germline V and J ends were trimmed by 2 bases and 1 base, with 12 bases remaining between them. The CDR3 length is 16 residues. Here the CDR3 DNA reads TGTGCCAGCAGTGAAATGGCGGTCTACGCCAAAAACATTCAGTACTTC. It codes for CASSEMAVYAKNIQYF.

Turning to this clone: Other DNA sequences in the sample encode the same CDR3. The chain links TRBV11-2 to TRBJ1-2, with a tentative D call TRBD1 (6 bases). The V end was cut by 5 bases, the J end by 3 bases, with 10 bases between. The CDR3 totals 13 residues. From germline, CDR1 is SGHAT and CDR2 FQNNGV. CDR3 in amino acids: CASSLKGDYGYTF. In DNA form, the CDR3 reads TGTGCCAGCAGCCTGAAGGGGGACTATGGCTACACCTTC.

Details on this clone: Other DNA sequences of this sample code for an identical CDR3. The J gene is TRBJ2-6, the V gene TRBV25-1; maybe TRBD2 (5 bases). V gave up 6 bases and J gave up 2 bases, with 8 bases separating them. Germline CDR1 is MGHDK and CDR2 is SYGVNS. The CDR3 sequence is 14 residues long. CDR3 sequence reads: CASSRTAGANVLTF. CDR3 bases: TGTGCCAGCAGCCGGACTGCTGGGGCCAACGTCCTGACTTTC.

J is TRBJ1-1 and V is TRBV6-5; a weak D match, TRBD1 (6 bases). With 5 bases removed from V and 1 base from J, the gap between germline ends came to 14 bases. CDR1 and CDR2 from the germline V gene are MNHEY and SVGAGI. This CDR3 region has 15 residues. The CDR3 DNA reads TGTGCCAGCAGTAGACCAGGGGTGACGAACACTGAAGCTTTCTTT. Translated, it gives CASSRPGVTNTEAFF.

The chain joins TRBV15 to TRBJ1-1, with D possibly being TRBD1 (6 bases). The germline V gene has CDR1 LNHNV and CDR2 YYDKDF (reference sequence). The CDR3 spans 15 residues. Trimming removed 4 bases at V and 0 bases at J, with 12 bases between. The CDR3, as DNA: TGTGCCACCAGCATAGGACAGTTGATGAACACTGAAGCTTTCTTT. It translates to CATSIGQLMNTEAFF.

In its sample, this clone was seen once. CDR3 protein: CASSRLQVSGVSYEQYF. CDR3 DNA sequence: TGCGCCAGCAGCCGATTACAGGTTAGCGGGGTCTCCTACGAGCAGTACTTC. This sequence joins TRBV4-3 and TRBJ2-7; 8 bases map to TRBD2. CDR1 is LGHNA, CDR2 YSLEER, per germline. V lost 4 bases and J lost 0; bases outside the gene matches: 11. This CDR3 comprises 17 residues.

The chain has TRBV7-9 and TRBJ1-2; the D gene is possibly TRBD1 (5 bases). There are 17 residues in the CDR3. V was clipped by 4 bases and J by 6 bases, with 24 bases between them. From germline, CDR1 is SEHNR and CDR2 FQNEAQ (reference sequence). The CDR3 sequence is CASSSPNQGFGTDGYTF. The CDR3 nucleotides are TGTGCCAGCAGCTCCCCGAACCAGGGATTCGGAACGGATGGCTACACCTTC.

The rearrangement uses TRBV2 and TRBJ2-7, with 8 bases matching TRBD2. The CDR3 sequence is 15 residues long. Germline V gives CDR1 SNHLY, CDR2 FYNNEI. Trimming removed 5 bases from V and 0 bases from J; junction bases left unmatched: 6. CDR3 sequence reads: CASSQFGTSSYEQYF. Here the CDR3 DNA reads TGTGCCAGCAGTCAATTCGGGACTAGCTCCTACGAGCAGTACTTC.

V gene TRBV7-9 combines with J gene TRBJ1-2; TRBD1 might be the D (5 bases). This CDR3 region has 15 residues. Germline V gene sequence: CDR1 SEHNR, CDR2 FQNEAQ (reference sequence). Trimming took off 4 bases at V and 2 bases at J, with 14 bases between the two ends. CDR3 nucleotides: TGTGCCAGCAGCTCACCGAGACAGAAAAACTATGGCTACACCTTC. As protein: CASSSPRQKNYGYTF.

The chain links TRBV5-1 to TRBJ2-3; 12 nucleotides align to TRBD2. The CDR3 has 16 residues. The V gene end was trimmed by 5 bases and the J gene end by 6 bases; junction bases not matched to a gene: 10. Germline V gene sequence: CDR1 SGHRS, CDR2 YFSETQ. As DNA, the CDR3 is TGCGCCAGCAGTCCGAGACTAGCGGGAGTCGTGGATACGCAGTATTTT. It encodes CASSPRLAGVVDTQYF.